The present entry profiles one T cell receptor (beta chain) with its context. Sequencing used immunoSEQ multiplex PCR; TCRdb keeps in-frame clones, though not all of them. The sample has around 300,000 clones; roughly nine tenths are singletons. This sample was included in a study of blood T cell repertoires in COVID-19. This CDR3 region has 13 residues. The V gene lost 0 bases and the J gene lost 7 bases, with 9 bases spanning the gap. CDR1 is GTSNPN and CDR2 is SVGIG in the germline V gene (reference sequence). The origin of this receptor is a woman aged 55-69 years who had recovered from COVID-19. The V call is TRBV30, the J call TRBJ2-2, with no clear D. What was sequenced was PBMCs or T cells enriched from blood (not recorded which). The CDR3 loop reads CAWSVRFYGELFF. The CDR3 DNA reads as TGTGCCTGGAGTGTACGGTTTTACGGGGAGCTGTTTTTT. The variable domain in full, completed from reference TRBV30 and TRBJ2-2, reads SQTIHQWPATLVQPVGSPLSLECTVEGTSNPNLYWYRQAAGRGLQLLFYSVGIGQISSEVPQNLSASRPQDRQFILSSKKLLLSDSGFYLCAWSVRFYGELFFGEGSRLTVL.